The 3 T cell receptor beta chains in this list originate from one sample, sequenced in a study of naive and memory T cell subsets (dated by TCRdb to 2017 to 2019). A robust, sensitive protocol for the amplification, sequencing and analysis of TCRs was described in the study, in which 3' ligation of a UMI-containing oligonucleotide to TCR cDNA was used. The library was produced with 5' RACE. Reads for this sample came from an Illumina MiSeq. The ligated cDNA was amplified in four rounds of PCR with nested alpha and beta constant region primers together with the SP2 primer. The public reads were run again by TCRdb, first through fastp at Q25 and then through MiXCR, and only productive beta chains were kept. CDR3 protein sequences are deduplicated, and each keeps its most common genes and DNA. The sample yields roughly 30,000 distinct CDR3 sequences; 16% were counted once. Together, the top ten hold roughly 2.6% of the sample.

These receptors originate from a female donor in good health.

Judged by abundance, this clonotype is medium-sized. This rearrangement joins TRBV7-2 to TRBJ2-7, with D perhaps TRBD1 (6 bases). The germline V gene encodes CDR1 SGHTA and CDR2 FQGNSA. Trimming stripped 2 bases from V and 7 bases from J, with 9 bases between. This CDR3 contains 12 residues. The CDR3 loop is CASSLNRVEQYF. CDR3 coding DNA: TGTGCCAGCAGCTTAAACAGGGTTGAGCAGTACTTC.

This clonotype has more than one count but fewer than ten. This rearrangement joins TRBV20-1 to TRBJ2-2; 9 nucleotides align to TRBD1. V was clipped by 6 bases and J by 5 bases; unmatched bases: 10. The germline CDR1 and CDR2 sequences are DFQATT and SNEGSKA (reference sequence). The CDR3 is 15 residues long. In DNA form, the CDR3 reads TGCAGTGCCCTTGGGACAGGGAGAGGAACCGGGGAGCTGTTTTTT. It encodes CSALGTGRGTGELFF.

This clonotype was found many times. The CDR3 sequence: CASSNRRTKGTETQYF. The CDR3 nucleotides are TGTGCCAGCAGCAACAGGAGGACAAAGGGAACCGAGACCCAGTACTTC. The genes are TRBV11-2 and TRBJ2-5; D may correspond to TRBD1 or TRBD2 (5 bases each). The CDR3 is 16 residues long. Germline values: CDR1 SGHAT, CDR2 FQNNGV. Trimming removed 5 bases at V and 5 bases at J, with 21 bases between.